The T cell receptor beta chain under discussion was sequenced for a study of shared clonotypes between healthy human individuals. Across the study: For every donor, three CD4 naive, three CD4 memory, two CD8 naive and one CD8 memory plates were used.

Here immunoSEQ multiplex PCR was the method, and the copy in TCRdb shows in-frame clones only, minus some. The table lists around 550,000 clones, about 95% of them singletons. Overall study results and limits: Naive subsets generally exceeded memory subsets in estimated richness. In contrast to clonotypes shared by all four donors, non-shared clonotypes had lower generation probabilities. Sampling covered blood only; tissue repertoires likely differ.

For this clone: Its matching antigen is unknown. Other DNA sequences in the sample encode the same CDR3.

CDR1 and CDR2 from the germline V gene are MNHEY and SMNVEV (reference sequence). The CDR3 runs 15 residues. V shed 6 bases, J shed 2 bases, and the junction held 2 bases outside the gene matches. Naive CD8 populations comprised CD45RO-negative cells positively selected for CCR7, excluding terminally differentiated effector memory CD45RA+ cells. Source material: naive CD8+ T cells sorted from blood. The TCR sequence derives from a woman younger than 45 in good health. This chain uses TRBV27 with TRBJ2-1; 12 bases line up with TRBD2. CDR3 bases: TGTGCCAGCAGCCTAGCGGGAGGGCCCTACAATGAGCAGTTCTTC. Its protein product is CASSLAGGPYNEQFF.